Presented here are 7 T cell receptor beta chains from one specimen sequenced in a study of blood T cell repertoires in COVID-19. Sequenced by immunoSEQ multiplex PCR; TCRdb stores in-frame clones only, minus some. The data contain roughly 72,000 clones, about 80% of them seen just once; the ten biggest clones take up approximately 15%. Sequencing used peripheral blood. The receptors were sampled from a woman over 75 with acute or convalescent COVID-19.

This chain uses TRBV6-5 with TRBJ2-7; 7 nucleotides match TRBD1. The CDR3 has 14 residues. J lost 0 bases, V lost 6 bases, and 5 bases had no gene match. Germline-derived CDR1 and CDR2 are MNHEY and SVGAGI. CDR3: CASRRDSPSYEQYF. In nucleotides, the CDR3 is TGTGCCAGCAGGAGGGACAGCCCCTCCTACGAGCAGTACTTC.

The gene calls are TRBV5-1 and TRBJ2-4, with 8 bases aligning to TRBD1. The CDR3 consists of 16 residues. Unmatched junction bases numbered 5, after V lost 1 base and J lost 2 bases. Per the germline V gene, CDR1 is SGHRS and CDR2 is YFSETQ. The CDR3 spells CASSLLQGAPKNIQYF. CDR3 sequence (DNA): TGCGCCAGCAGCTTGCTTCAGGGGGCGCCCAAAAACATTCAGTACTTC. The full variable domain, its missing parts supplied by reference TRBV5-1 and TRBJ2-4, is KAGVTQTPRYLIKTRGQQVTLSCSPISGHRSVSWYQQTPGQGLQFLFEYFSETQRNKGNFPGRFSGRQFSNSRSEMNVSTLELGDSALYLCASSLLQGAPKNIQYFGAGTRLSVL.

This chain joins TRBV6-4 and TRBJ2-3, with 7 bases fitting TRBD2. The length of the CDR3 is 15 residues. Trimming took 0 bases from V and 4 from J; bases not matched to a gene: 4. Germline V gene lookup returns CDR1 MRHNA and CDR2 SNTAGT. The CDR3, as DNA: TGTGCCAGCAGTGACTCGAGCGGGATGGCAGATACGCAGTATTTT. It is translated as CASSDSSGMADTQYF.

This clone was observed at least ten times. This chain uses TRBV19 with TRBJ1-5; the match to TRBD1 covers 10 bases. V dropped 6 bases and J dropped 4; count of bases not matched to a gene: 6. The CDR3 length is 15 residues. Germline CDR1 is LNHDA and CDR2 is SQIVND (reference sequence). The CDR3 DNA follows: TGTGCCAGTAGCAAGGGACAGGGGCGAAATCAGCCCCAGCATTTT. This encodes CASSKGQGRNQPQHF.

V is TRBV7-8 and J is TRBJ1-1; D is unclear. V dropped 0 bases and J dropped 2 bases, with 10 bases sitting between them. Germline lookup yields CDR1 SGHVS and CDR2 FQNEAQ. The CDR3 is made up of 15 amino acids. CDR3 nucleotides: TGTGCCAGCAGCTTAGCGACGGGAATTAACACTGAAGCTTTCTTT. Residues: CASSLATGINTEAFF.

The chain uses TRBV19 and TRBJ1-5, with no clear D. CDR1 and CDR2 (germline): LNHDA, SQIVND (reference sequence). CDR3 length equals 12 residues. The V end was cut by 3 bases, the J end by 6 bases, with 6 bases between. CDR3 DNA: TGTGCCAGTAGTATCCGAGGTCAGCCCCAGCATTTT. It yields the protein CASSIRGQPQHF.

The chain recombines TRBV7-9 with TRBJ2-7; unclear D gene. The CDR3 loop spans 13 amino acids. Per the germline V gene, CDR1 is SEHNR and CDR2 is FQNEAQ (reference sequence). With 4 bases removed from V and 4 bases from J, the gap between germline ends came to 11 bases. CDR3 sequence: CASSSTLGYEQYF. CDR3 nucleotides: TGTGCCAGCAGCTCTACCCTCGGGTACGAGCAGTACTTC. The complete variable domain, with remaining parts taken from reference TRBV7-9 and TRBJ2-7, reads DTGVSQNPRHKITKRGQNVTFRCDPISEHNRLYWYRQTLGQGPEFLTYFQNEAQLEKSRLLSDRFSAERPKGSFSTLEIQRTEQGDSAMYLCASSSTLGYEQYFGPGTRLTVT.